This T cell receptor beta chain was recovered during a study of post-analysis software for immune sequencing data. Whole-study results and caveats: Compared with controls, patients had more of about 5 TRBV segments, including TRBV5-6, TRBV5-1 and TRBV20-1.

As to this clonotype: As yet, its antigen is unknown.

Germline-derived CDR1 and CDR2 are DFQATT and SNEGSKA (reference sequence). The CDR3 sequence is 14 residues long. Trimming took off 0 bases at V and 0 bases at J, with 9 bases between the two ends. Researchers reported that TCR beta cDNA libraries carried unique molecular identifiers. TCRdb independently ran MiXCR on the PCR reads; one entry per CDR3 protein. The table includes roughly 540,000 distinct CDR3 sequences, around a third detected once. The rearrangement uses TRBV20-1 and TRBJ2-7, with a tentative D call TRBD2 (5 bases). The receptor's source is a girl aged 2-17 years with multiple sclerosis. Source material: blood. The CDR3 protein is CSARDLATSYEQYF. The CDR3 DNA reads TGCAGTGCTAGAGATCTAGCCACCTCCTACGAGCAGTACTTC.